This TCR beta chain was profiled in a study of neurological immune-mediated disorders. Study observations and caveats: Sharing of CDR3 amino acid sequences among expanded clones across subjects was absent, suggesting private repertoires in all groups. HTLV-1-associated myelopathy showed the most TCR clonal expansion; multiple sclerosis the least, below healthy controls.

Time point here: technical triplicate 3. Libraries from sorted cells each used approximately 1 million CD4+ or CD8+ T cells. The CDR3 is made up of 15 amino acids. The germline V gene has CDR1 LGHDT and CDR2 YNNKEL (reference sequence). V dropped 1 base and J dropped 3 bases, with 12 bases sitting between them. TCRdb re-analysed the 5' RACE reads in MiXCR, keeping a single row per CDR3 protein. Of tens of thousands of distinct CDR3 sequences in the sample, about 15% are singletons; the top ten hold about 4.9%. This clonotype was seen repeatedly, ten times or more. Its antigen is still unknown. The chain employs TRBV3-1 and TRBJ2-5; D is undetermined. Sequencing input: CD4+ T cells from blood. This sequence originates from a female donor with HTLV-1-associated myelopathy (HAM/TSP). Here the CDR3 DNA reads TGTGCCAGCAGCCAAGTCCCCCCAGGTGAAGAGACCCAGTACTTC. Translating gives CASSQVPPGEETQYF.